Presented here are 9 T cell receptor beta chains from one specimen sequenced in a study of blood T cell repertoires in COVID-19. The assay was immunoSEQ multiplex PCR, and TCRdb's table has in-frame clones only and misses some. Found here are about 52,000 clones, more than 90% of them singletons; the top ten hold about 6.5%. The sequenced sample consisted of peripheral blood. The source of these receptors is a man in his fifties or sixties with active COVID-19.

The chain joins TRBV7-8 to TRBJ2-7; TRBD1 aligns across 7 bases. There are 15 residues in the CDR3. With 1 base clipped from V and 2 bases from J, the junction kept 5 bases outside the gene matches. Germline assignment: CDR1 SGHVS and CDR2 FQNEAQ. The CDR3, as DNA: TGTGCCAGCAGCTTAGAGGGGACAGCTGCCTACGAGCAGTACTTC. This gives the protein CASSLEGTAAYEQYF.

This clone was seen once. The V and J genes are TRBV2 and TRBJ1-4; D not resolved. Trimming took 7 bases from V and 8 from J, leaving 17 bases between them. The germline gives CDR1 SNHLY, CDR2 FYNNEI. The CDR3 has 14 residues. CDR3 DNA: TGTGCCAGCAATACACCTGGCCGGCGGGAAAAACTGTTTTTT. This gives the protein CASNTPGRREKLFF.

J is TRBJ2-1 and V is TRBV7-9; 10 nucleotides match TRBD2. After removal of 3 bases from V and 3 bases from J, the junction contained 5 bases not matched to a gene. The CDR3 extends over 16 amino acids. Looked up from germline, CDR1 is SEHNR and CDR2 is FQNEAQ (reference sequence). For the CDR3, the DNA is TGTGCCAGCAGCTTCCGACTAGCGGGCCACTACAATGAGCAGTTCTTC. This gives the protein CASSFRLAGHYNEQFF.

The chain combines TRBV7-6 with TRBJ2-7; 9 bases fit TRBD1. J was trimmed by 7 bases and V by 4 bases; bases with no gene match: 23. The CDR3 has 19 amino acids. Germline V gives CDR1 SGHVS, CDR2 FNYEAQ. In DNA, the CDR3 is TGTGCCAGCAGCTCGTACCTAACCTTTCCGGGACAGGGTGGTGAGGAGCAGTACTTC. Its protein product is CASSSYLTFPGQGGEEQYF.

V is TRBV7-6 and J is TRBJ2-1; 8 bases are a match to TRBD2. The CDR3 length is 16 residues. The trim removed 6 bases at V and 5 bases at J, leaving 12 bases unmatched. Germline CDR1 is SGHVS and CDR2 is FNYEAQ. This CDR3 reads CASSRNREGWNNEQFF. CDR3 nucleotides: TGTGCCAGCAGTCGAAACCGGGAGGGGTGGAACAATGAGCAGTTCTTC.

This clone was detected only a few times. The rearrangement joins TRBV15 to TRBJ2-1; a possible D gene is TRBD2 (6 bases). This CDR3 comprises 16 residues. Germline values: CDR1 LNHNV, CDR2 YYDKDF (reference sequence). Trimming shortened V by 0 bases and J by 6 bases, and 15 bases separated the two germline ends. The CDR3 protein is CATSRDRVLGSNEQFF. CDR3 bases: TGTGCCACCAGCAGAGATCGGGTACTCGGGAGCAATGAGCAGTTCTTC.

The chain is built from TRBV3-1 (or the pseudogene TRBV3-2) and TRBJ2-1; 10 bases are a match to TRBD2. The V gene end was trimmed by 2 bases and the J gene end by 5 bases; junction bases not matched to a gene: 3. In germline, CDR1 is LGHDT, CDR2 YNNKEL (reference sequence). The CDR3 is 15 residues long. CDR3: CASSQRTSGHNEQFF. For the CDR3, the DNA is TGTGCCAGCAGCCAAAGGACTAGCGGCCACAATGAGCAGTTCTTC.

The rearrangement links TRBV5-1 to TRBJ1-4, with TRBD1 matching over 9 bases. There are 16 residues in the CDR3. V trimming: 3 bases; J trimming: 6 bases; junction bases outside the gene matches: 9. From germline, CDR1 is SGHRS and CDR2 YFSETQ. The CDR3 loop reads CASSSTGTGRDEKLFF. The CDR3 DNA sequence: TGCGCCAGCAGCTCTACCGGGACAGGGCGGGATGAAAAACTGTTTTTT.

The chain carries TRBV5-1 and TRBJ2-3, with 11 nucleotides matching TRBD1. CDR3 size: 16 residues. CDR1 SGHRS and CDR2 YFSETQ come from the germline V gene. The V and J ends lost 4 bases and 1 base, in that order; junction bases with no gene match: 5. The CDR3 spells CASSTDRGRGTDTQYF. DNA for the CDR3: TGCGCCAGCAGCACGGACAGGGGGCGAGGCACAGATACGCAGTATTTT.